The source of this TCR beta chain is a study of identical twins. Unique molecular identifiers were present on the cDNA, and a universal primer site came from template switching. TCRdb re-analysed the 5' RACE reads in MiXCR, keeping a single row per CDR3 protein. Among fewer than 250,000 distinct CDR3 sequences listed, less than 20% were seen once. This clonotype was detected only a few times. The CDR3 spans 16 residues. V was clipped by 5 bases and J by 5 bases; unmatched bases: 10. Germline V lookup: CDR1 SEHNR, CDR2 FQNEAQ (reference sequence). The data also belong to a second study, concerning T cells expressing NK-cell markers. That paper states: The dominant NKG2C+ clonotypes represented roughly 1.0-7.5% of CD8+ T cells in six donors.

This rearrangement joins TRBV7-9 to TRBJ2-1; 9 nucleotides line up with TRBD2. Material: CD8+ T cells sorted from blood. This receptor was identified in a woman aged 18-29 years in good health. DNA for the CDR3: TGTGCCAGCAGCCCGCGGGCAGGCGGGGGGGACAATGAGCAGTTCTTC. The encoded protein is CASSPRAGGGDNEQFF.